Described below is a single T cell receptor (beta chain) sequence and its context. Possible read error: a much larger clone is one base away. This entry belongs to a study of blood T cells in healthy people across ages. CDR3 length: 15 residues. Germline lookup yields CDR1 LGHNA and CDR2 YSLEER. The authors ran a second PCR of 7 to 11 cycles using a sample-barcoded 5' primer and a J-beta primer mix. MiXCR, applied by TCRdb to the 5' RACE reads, yields one record per CDR3 protein. The sample lists 1.5 million to 2 million distinct CDR3 sequences, roughly 27% occurring once. The clonotype was recovered from a woman in her twenties or thirties in good health. V and J are TRBV4-3 and TRBJ2-7; D perhaps matches TRBD2 (6 bases). Material for sequencing was blood. The CDR3 loop is CASGQGLAPSYEQYF. The CDR3 nucleotides read TGCGCCAGCGGCCAAGGCCTAGCGCCCTCCTACGAGCAGTACTTC.